Listed below are T cell receptor beta chains from one sample, sequenced in a study of patients and donors after allogeneic stem cell transplantation. Using its own MiXCR run on the RT-PCR reads, TCRdb lists one record per CDR3 protein. The sample holds approximately 200,000 distinct CDR3 sequences, approximately 14% seen once. Sequences were obtained from blood, either unsorted or a sorted T cell fraction (not recorded which). The receptors shown here come from a human donor who was either an allogeneic HSCT recipient or a stem cell or donor lymphocyte infusion donor (not recorded which). It is not recorded whose cells these are; they may come from a transplant donor. The CDR3 runs from the conserved cysteine through the conserved F or W. D genes are given only for firm matches. Part of the rows lack a size; the others show once, few, many or a class for expanded clones.

v_gene	len	abundance	j_gene	d_gene	CDR3aa	CDR3nt
TRBV6-1	14	many	TRBJ2-3	NA	CASSAPLGADTQYF	TGTGCCAGCAGTGCCCCTTTAGGCGCAGATACGCAGTATTTT
TRBV6-1	13	many	TRBJ1-5	NA	CASSESDYQPQHF	TGTGCCAGCAGTGAATCGGACTATCAGCCCCAGCATTTT
TRBV4-2	15	NA	TRBJ1-1	NA	CASSQVIRQGTEAFF	TGTGCCAGCAGCCAAGTAATTAGGCAGGGTACTGAAGCTTTCTTT
TRBV6-2/TRBV6-3	14	many	TRBJ2-2	TRBD1	CASRGQGYTGELFF	TGTGCCAGCCGCGGACAGGGGTACACCGGGGAGCTGTTTTTT
TRBV30	15	NA	TRBJ2-1	NA	CAWSRPGLKYNEQFF	TGTGCCTGGAGTCGCCCAGGACTAAAATACAATGAGCAGTTCTTC
TRBV3-1	13	many	TRBJ1-1	NA	CASSQGGFSRAFF	TGTGCCAGCAGCCAAGGGGGCTTCTCGAGGGCTTTCTTT
TRBV5-1	13	medium-sized	TRBJ2-1	TRBD1	CASSFGTGNEQFF	TGCGCCAGCAGCTTCGGGACAGGCAATGAGCAGTTCTTC
TRBV2	16	many	TRBJ2-1	TRBD2	CASRRRTSGGYNEQFF	TGTGCCAGCAGGAGAAGGACTAGCGGGGGTTACAATGAGCAGTTCTTC
TRBV27	13	many	TRBJ2-3	NA	CASSRAVHPTQYF	TGTGCCAGCAGTCGAGCGGTTCACCCTACGCAGTATTTT
TRBV12-3/TRBV12-4	16	few	TRBJ2-2	TRBD1	CASRRTGVSYTGELFF	TGTGCCAGCAGGCGGACAGGGGTATCCTACACCGGGGAGCTGTTTTTT
TRBV7-2	14	many	TRBJ2-3	NA	CASSLDGGGYTQYF	TGTGCCAGCAGCTTAGATGGCGGGGGCTATACGCAGTATTTT
TRBV4-3	16	few	TRBJ2-3	NA	CASSQDEGVSTDTQYF	TGCGCCAGCAGCCAAGACGAGGGGGTAAGCACAGATACGCAGTATTTT
TRBV27	15	NA	TRBJ2-2	TRBD1	CASSGTGALTGELFF	TGTGCCAGCAGTGGGACAGGGGCCCTCACCGGGGAGCTGTTTTTT
TRBV10-3	14	many	TRBJ2-3	TRBD2	CAISDKRGGDTQYF	TGTGCCATCAGTGACAAGCGGGGGGGAGATACGCAGTATTTT
TRBV3-1	14	many	TRBJ2-2	NA	CASSQAAVPGELFF	TGTGCCAGCAGCCAGGCGGCCGTACCCGGGGAGCTGTTTTTT
TRBV28	16	NA	TRBJ2-5	NA	CASSPLSRKGQETQYF	TGTGCCAGCAGTCCTCTTTCACGGAAAGGCCAAGAGACCCAGTACTTC
TRBV5-1	14	NA	TRBJ1-1	NA	CASSSDPGTAEAFF	TGCGCCAGCAGCTCCGACCCCGGGACCGCTGAAGCTTTCTTT
TRBV19	16	few	TRBJ2-1	TRBD1	CASSLGQESSYNEQFF	TGTGCCAGTAGTCTCGGACAGGAGAGCTCCTACAATGAGCAGTTCTTC
TRBV28	16	many	TRBJ2-5	NA	CASSLNPRFGTETQYF	TGTGCCAGCAGTTTAAACCCTCGCTTCGGGACGGAGACCCAGTACTTC
TRBV24-1	12	NA	TRBJ1-2	NA	CATSEGGHGYTF	TGTGCCACCAGTGAGGGTGGACATGGCTACACCTTC
TRBV20-1	13	NA	TRBJ2-5	NA	CSARVPPEETQYF	TGCAGTGCTAGAGTCCCCCCTGAGGAGACCCAGTACTTC
TRBV5-1	16	NA	TRBJ1-2	NA	CASSLGRAGADYGYTF	TGCGCCAGCAGCTTAGGACGGGCAGGCGCCGACTATGGCTACACCTTC
TRBV5-4	14	many	TRBJ2-5	NA	CASSLGRLQETQYF	TGTGCCAGCAGCTTGGGACGGCTCCAAGAGACCCAGTACTTC
TRBV5-8	14	NA	TRBJ1-5	NA	CASSFMSRHQPQHF	TGTGCCAGCAGCTTCATGAGCAGGCATCAGCCCCAGCATTTT
TRBV4-2	16	few	TRBJ1-2	TRBD1	CASSQETGNYNYGYTF	TGTGCCAGCAGCCAAGAGACAGGGAATTACAACTATGGCTACACCTTC
TRBV5-1	16	few	TRBJ2-3	TRBD1	CASSLALRQGEDTQYF	TGCGCCAGCAGCTTGGCCCTCAGACAGGGGGAAGATACGCAGTATTTT
TRBV7-2	15	NA	TRBJ1-5	TRBD1	CASSPTAAGGQPQHF	TGTGCCAGCAGCCCAACGGCGGCAGGGGGTCAGCCCCAGCATTTT
TRBV27	13	NA	TRBJ1-1	NA	CASSLGLGTEAFF	TGTGCCAGCAGTTTAGGATTGGGCACTGAAGCTTTCTTT
TRBV20-1	12	NA	TRBJ1-2	TRBD1	CSAFGQVGGYTF	TGCAGTGCCTTTGGACAGGTTGGCGGCTACACCTTC
TRBV27	14	many	TRBJ2-7	TRBD1	CASSSFDRGHEQYF	TGTGCCAGCAGTTCATTTGACAGGGGCCACGAGCAGTACTTC
TRBV2	13	many	TRBJ1-5	NA	CASSGGSNQPQHF	TGTGCCAGCAGTGGGGGTAGCAATCAGCCCCAGCATTTT
TRBV5-6	15	few	TRBJ2-7	NA	CASSLGNGGTYEQYF	TGTGCCAGCAGCTTGGGAAACGGGGGTACCTACGAGCAGTACTTC
TRBV2	13	few	TRBJ1-1	NA	CASSVNGNTEAFF	TGTGCCAGCAGTGTAAACGGTAACACTGAAGCTTTCTTT
TRBV24-1	11	NA	TRBJ2-4	NA	CATMGQNIQYF	TGTGCCACCATGGGGCAAAACATTCAGTACTTC
TRBV29-1	13	many	TRBJ1-1	TRBD1	CSVRTGASTEAFF	TGCAGCGTTCGTACAGGGGCGAGCACTGAAGCTTTCTTT
TRBV20-1	14	NA	TRBJ1-5	TRBD1	CSARLTGSNQPQHF	TGCAGTGCTAGGTTGACAGGGAGCAATCAGCCCCAGCATTTT
TRBV20-1	15	few	TRBJ2-3	TRBD2	CSGRRLAGSRDTQYF	TGCAGTGGACGACGACTAGCGGGCTCGCGGGATACGCAGTATTTT
TRBV10-3	14	few	TRBJ1-2	TRBD1	CAIRVSGTGGGYTF	TGTGCCATCAGAGTGAGCGGGACAGGGGGCGGCTACACCTTC
TRBV7-6	15	NA	TRBJ2-1	TRBD2	CASRRAGGSYNEQFF	TGTGCCAGCAGGAGAGCGGGGGGCTCCTACAATGAGCAGTTCTTC
TRBV6-5	16	NA	TRBJ2-1	NA	CASSYRGALSYNEQFF	TGTGCCAGCAGTTATCGAGGCGCACTCTCCTACAATGAGCAGTTCTTC
TRBV20-1	15	NA	TRBJ2-1	NA	CSARASGLGGGEQFF	TGCAGTGCTAGAGCCTCGGGACTCGGGGGAGGTGAGCAGTTCTTC
TRBV4-1	17	medium-sized	TRBJ1-5	NA	CASSQEGLPQGRQPQHF	TGCGCCAGCAGCCAAGAGGGGTTGCCTCAGGGACGTCAGCCCCAGCATTTT
TRBV6-4	15	NA	TRBJ2-1	TRBD2	CASSEGLAETNEQFF	TGTGCCAGCAGCGAAGGACTAGCGGAGACCAATGAGCAGTTCTTC
TRBV7-3	16	NA	TRBJ1-3	NA	CASSLTGGLSGNTIYF	TGTGCCAGCAGCTTAACGGGGGGACTCTCTGGAAACACCATATATTTT
TRBV5-1	16	NA	TRBJ2-5	NA	CASRGGTGARQETQYF	TGCGCCAGCAGGGGGGGGACAGGAGCAAGGCAAGAGACCCAGTACTTC
TRBV3-1	15	many	TRBJ2-7	TRBD2	CASSQGSSGRLEQYF	TGTGCCAGCAGCCAAGGGAGTAGCGGGAGACTCGAGCAGTACTTC
TRBV4-2	13	few	TRBJ1-2	NA	CASRAEQQGGYTF	TGTGCCAGCAGAGCCGAACAACAGGGCGGCTACACCTTC
TRBV3-1	15	few	TRBJ2-3	TRBD2	CASSQASGSTDTQYF	TGTGCCAGCAGCCAGGCTAGCGGTAGCACAGATACGCAGTATTTT